Below, 18 T cell receptor beta chains from the same sample are listed, as sequenced in a study of post-analysis software for immune sequencing data. Whole-study results and caveats: The five TRBV segments detected at higher frequency in patients than in controls included TRBV5-6, TRBV5-1 and TRBV20-1.

Every TCR beta cDNA library bore unique molecular identifiers. A single record per CDR3 protein comes from TCRdb applying MiXCR to the PCR reads. The data show 350,000 to 450,000 distinct CDR3 sequences, with around 33% seen just once and 13% held by the top ten. These receptors have no known antigen. Sequencing input: blood. These receptors were taken from a girl aged 5-17 years with multiple sclerosis.

The genes are TRBV11-2 and TRBJ1-2; D not certain. V was pared by 4 bases and J by 1 base, with 10 bases between. The CDR3 runs to 14 residues. Germline V gene data show CDR1 as SGHAT and CDR2 as FQNNGV. The CDR3 is CASSSWPDNYGYTF. The DNA for the CDR3 is TGTGCCAGCAGCTCATGGCCTGATAACTATGGCTACACCTTC. Full variable domain (remainder filled in from reference TRBV11-2 and TRBJ1-2): EAGVAQSPRYKIIEKRQSVAFWCNPISGHATLYWYQQILGQGPKLLIQFQNNGVVDDSQLPKDRFSAERLKGVDSTLKIQPAKLEDSAVYLCASSSWPDNYGYTFGSGTRLTVV.

This clonotype was seen at least ten times. The rearrangement joins TRBV10-3 to TRBJ1-2, with D unclear. The CDR3 totals 12 residues. Germline CDR1 is ENHRY and CDR2 is SYGVKD. The V gene lost 4 bases and the J gene lost 3 bases, with 6 bases spanning the gap. CDR3 residues: CAISGTDYGYTF. The CDR3 DNA is TGTGCCATCAGTGGGACGGACTATGGCTACACCTTC.

The chain couples TRBV5-1 to TRBJ2-3; D gene ambiguous. V was clipped by 2 bases and J by 0 bases, with 7 bases between them. CDR1 is SGHRS and CDR2 is YFSETQ in the germline V gene. This CDR3 spans 14 amino acids. The CDR3: CASSFTPSTDTQYF. For the CDR3, the DNA is TGCGCCAGCAGCTTTACTCCCAGCACAGATACGCAGTATTTT.

There are a few counts of this clonotype. This chain joins TRBV6-1 and TRBJ1-1, with a tentative D call TRBD1 (6 bases). Between the trimmed V and J ends, which lost 7 bases and 5 bases, there was a span of 17 bases. This CDR3 is built from 14 residues. Germline V lookup: CDR1 MNHNS, CDR2 SASEGT. In DNA form, the CDR3 reads TGTGCCAGCACCCTGGAGGGGGAAGGTACTGAAGCTTTCTTT. Protein product: CASTLEGEGTEAFF.

This clonotype was observed a handful of times. This chain links TRBV7-9 with TRBJ2-7; D is unclear. V was shortened by 4 bases and J by 1 base, with 5 bases between the two germline ends. CDR1 is SEHNR, CDR2 FQNEAQ, per germline (reference sequence). The CDR3 consists of 12 residues. CDR3 residues: CASSSYSYEQYF. CDR3 nucleotides: TGTGCCAGCAGCTCCTATTCCTACGAGCAGTACTTC.

This clonotype was observed a few times. J is TRBJ2-7 and V is TRBV12-3 or TRBV12-4, with D possibly matching TRBD1 (6 bases). Trimming stripped 1 base from V and 4 bases from J, with 14 bases between. The CDR3 has 15 amino acids. CDR3 nucleotide sequence: TGTGCCAGCAGTTTAGTACAGGGTAGGGGGTACGAGCAGTACTTC. This encodes CASSLVQGRGYEQYF.

This chain joins TRBV29-1 and TRBJ1-2; tentative D call: TRBD1 (5 bases). CDR1 and CDR2 (germline): SQVTM, ANQGSEA. The CDR3 length is 14 residues. Trimming pared 3 bases from V and 5 bases from J, leaving 16 bases between. CDR3 loop: CSVDRGGEGYGYTF. The CDR3, as DNA: TGCAGCGTTGACAGAGGAGGGGAAGGGTATGGCTACACCTTC.

This chain links TRBV7-3 with TRBJ2-7; 7 bases align to TRBD1. The germline CDR1 and CDR2 sequences are SGHTA and FQGTGA. The CDR3 spans 13 residues. The V segment lost 5 bases and the J segment 6 bases; nucleotides outside the gene matches: 7. The CDR3 loop reads CASSKTGATEQYF. The CDR3 DNA sequence: TGTGCCAGCAGCAAAACAGGGGCTACCGAGCAGTACTTC.

This clonotype turned up a few times. The V call is TRBV21-1, the J call TRBJ2-4. TRBV21-1 is termed a pseudogene. CDR3 length: 11 amino acids. CDR3 amino acids: CASSKENIQYF. CDR3 coding DNA: TGTGCCAGCAGCAAGGAGAACATTCAGTACTTC.

The V gene is TRBV9, the J gene TRBJ2-1; D is perhaps TRBD2 (6 bases). From germline, CDR1 is SGDLS and CDR2 YYNGEE. V was trimmed by 4 bases and J by 2 bases, leaving 16 bases between them. This CDR3 comprises 16 residues. CDR3: CASSKQEGSPYNEQFF. The DNA for the CDR3 is TGTGCCAGCAGCAAACAGGAGGGCTCCCCCTACAATGAGCAGTTCTTC.

The chain uses TRBV15 and TRBJ1-5, with D perhaps TRBD1 (6 bases). Germline V lookup: CDR1 LNHNV, CDR2 YYDKDF (reference sequence). This CDR3 is built from 15 residues. V lost 0 bases and J 6 bases, leaving 12 bases between the germline ends. The chain's CDR3 is CATSRDRGPSQPQHF. The DNA for the CDR3 is TGTGCCACCAGCAGAGACAGGGGACCGAGTCAGCCCCAGCATTTT.

The gene calls are TRBV4-1 and TRBJ2-7, with 7 bases that match TRBD1. V lost 4 bases to trimming and J lost 8 bases; unmatched junction nucleotides: 11. Per the germline V gene, CDR1 is MGHRA and CDR2 is YSYEKL. This CDR3 spans 14 amino acids. DNA for the CDR3: TGCGCCAGCAGCCGCATAGGGACAGAGGGGAAGCAGTACTTC. Protein: CASSRIGTEGKQYF.

The V gene is TRBV4-1, the J gene TRBJ2-1; 8 bases match TRBD2. In germline, CDR1 is MGHRA, CDR2 YSYEKL. This CDR3 contains 16 residues. V lost 7 bases, J lost 5 bases, and 13 bases stayed unmatched. The CDR3 here is CASNRGGAGKDNEQFF. The CDR3 DNA sequence: TGCGCCAGCAACCGGGGGGGGGCAGGGAAGGACAATGAGCAGTTCTTC.

V usage is TRBV4-1 and J usage is TRBJ2-1; the D gene could be TRBD1 or TRBD2 (6 bases each). V shed 3 bases and J shed 8 bases, with 8 bases lying between them. The length of the CDR3 is 12 residues. Germline CDR1 reads MGHRA; CDR2 reads YSYEKL. The CDR3 region has the DNA TGCGCCAGCAGCCAGAGGGGGGATGAGCAGTTCTTC. Protein sequence: CASSQRGDEQFF.

This chain uses TRBV4-3 with TRBJ1-5; D not resolved. The CDR3 is made up of 14 amino acids. V lost 3 bases, J lost 1 base, and 7 bases lay in between. Germline V CDR1 and CDR2: LGHNA, YSLEER. The chain's CDR3 is CASSHGRSNQPQHF. The DNA for the CDR3 is TGCGCCAGCAGCCATGGACGGAGCAATCAGCCCCAGCATTTT.

This clonotype has a count of ten or more. This chain joins TRBV20-1 and TRBJ1-1; D ambiguous. From germline, CDR1 is DFQATT and CDR2 SNEGSKA (reference sequence). The V end was cut by 2 bases, the J end by 5 bases, with 12 bases between. The CDR3 has 13 residues. In DNA form, the CDR3 reads TGCAGTGCTAGATTCCGGGGTAATACTGAAGCTTTCTTT. It yields the protein CSARFRGNTEAFF.

In its sample, this clonotype was seen many times. This chain uses TRBV7-2 with TRBJ1-2; no firm D call. V gave up 5 bases and J gave up 2 bases, with 9 bases separating them. The CDR3 spans 13 residues. Germline V gene data show CDR1 as SGHTA and CDR2 as FQGNSA. CDR3 bases: TGTGCCAGCAGCCCACACCAGAACTATGGCTACACCTTC. Translated, it gives CASSPHQNYGYTF.

This clonotype was detected only a few times. The V call is TRBV3-1, the J call TRBJ1-2; D remains ambiguous. The CDR3 has 11 amino acids. Germline CDR1 reads LGHDT; CDR2 reads YNNKEL (reference sequence). The V gene lost 5 bases and the J gene lost 7 bases, with 8 bases spanning the gap. In nucleotides, the CDR3 is TGTGCCAGCAGCTCTCGGACTGGCTACACCTTC. Its translation is CASSSRTGYTF.